The 27 T cell receptor beta chains presented below share a single source sample, sequenced in a study of graft-versus-host responses after intestinal transplantation. Antigens of these TCRs are unknown. The protocol was immunoSEQ multiplex PCR, while the TCRdb copy is restricted to in-frame clones and leaves out a portion. This table has around 100,000 clones, about 88% appearing once. Sample: unstimulated CD4+ T cells sorted from spleen or lymph node cells, taken before transplant. Every receptor here comes from a human donor who was the organ donor for an intestinal transplant.

Concerning this clone: The junction differs from germline at one of its ends, possibly a read error. V usage is TRBV20-1 and J usage is TRBJ1-2, with D hard to call. Germline V lookup: CDR1 DFQATT, CDR2 SNEGSKA (reference sequence). This CDR3 has 10 residues. The CDR3 DNA follows: TGCAGTGCTAGACCTGTCCACGCTCTCTTC. Its protein product is CSARPVHALF.

CDR3 nucleotide sequence: TGTGCCAGCAGCTTCATTAGGACCAGGGGAGGTGGCTACACCTTC. This translates into CASSFIRTRGGGYTF. This chain links TRBV11-2 with TRBJ1-2; TRBD1 might be the D (6 bases). CDR1 is SGHAT and CDR2 is FQNNGV in the germline V gene. The V end lost 3 bases, the J end lost 7 bases, and 18 bases lay between the germline ends. The CDR3 has 15 residues.

This rearrangement joins TRBV4-1 to TRBJ1-6, with 8 bases identical to TRBD1. The germline V gene has CDR1 MGHRA and CDR2 YSYEKL. The CDR3 totals 16 residues. V shed 0 bases and J 5 bases; nucleotides not matched to a gene: 3. In DNA, the CDR3 is TGCGCCAGCAGCCAAGAGACAGGGGCAAATAATTCACCCCTCCACTTT. Translation: CASSQETGANNSPLHF.

This sequence joins TRBV7-9 and TRBJ2-2; D not certain. Trimming removed 6 bases at V and 2 bases at J, with 10 bases between. This CDR3 comprises 14 residues. Germline V gene data show CDR1 as SEHNR and CDR2 as FQNEAQ (reference sequence). CDR3 nucleotide sequence: TGTGCCAGCAGGGAAATCGCAAACACCGGGGAGCTGTTTTTT. As protein: CASREIANTGELFF. Using reference TRBV7-9 and TRBJ2-2 for the parts outside the CDR3, the full variable domain is DTGVSQNPRHKITKRGQNVTFRCDPISEHNRLYWYRQTLGQGPEFLTYFQNEAQLEKSRLLSDRFSAERPKGSFSTLEIQRTEQGDSAMYLCASREIANTGELFFGEGSRLTVL.

A few counts support this clone. V and J are TRBV29-1 and TRBJ2-3, with a tentative D call TRBD1 (7 bases). Between the trimmed V and J ends, which lost 7 bases and 0 bases, there was a span of 14 bases. Germline lookup yields CDR1 SQVTM and CDR2 ANQGSEA. The CDR3 runs to 14 residues. The CDR3 loop is CSARRGVSTDTQYF. In DNA, the CDR3 is TGCAGCGCTCGCAGGGGGGTTAGCACAGATACGCAGTATTTT.

The CDR3 region is CASNSQAQDNSPLHF. The CDR3 nucleotides are TGTGCCAGCAACTCACAGGCCCAAGATAATTCACCCCTCCACTTT. J is TRBJ1-6 and V is TRBV7-2, with D tentatively TRBD1 (5 bases). The CDR3 spans 15 residues. V lost 7 bases, J lost 5 bases, and 15 bases lay in between. CDR1 and CDR2 (germline): SGHTA, FQGNSA.

This rearrangement joins TRBV23-1 to TRBJ2-5; 7 positions match TRBD1. TRBV23-1 is an open reading frame, and its role is uncertain. This CDR3 is 16 amino acids long. The junction had 15 bases not matched to a gene; V was cut back by 6 bases and J by 5 bases. CDR3 coding DNA: TGCGCCAGCAGCCCTACTGACAGGGTGCGAAGGGAGACCCAGTACTTC. It yields the protein CASSPTDRVRRETQYF.

This sequence joins TRBV7-9 and TRBJ1-1, with a tentative D call TRBD1 (5 bases). Germline CDR1 SEHNR, CDR2 FQNEAQ (reference sequence). V dropped 1 base and J dropped 7 bases, with 10 bases sitting between them. The length of the CDR3 is 13 residues. The CDR3 protein is CASSLDRKDEAFF. The DNA of the CDR3 is TGTGCCAGCAGCTTAGACAGGAAGGATGAAGCTTTCTTT. Looking up the rest from reference TRBV7-9 and TRBJ1-1 gives the full variable domain: DTGVSQNPRHKITKRGQNVTFRCDPISEHNRLYWYRQTLGQGPEFLTYFQNEAQLEKSRLLSDRFSAERPKGSFSTLEIQRTEQGDSAMYLCASSLDRKDEAFFGQGTRLTVV.

Here the CDR3 reads CASTLGAVNTGELFF. The CDR3 DNA follows: TGTGCCAGTACGTTGGGGGCGGTGAACACCGGGGAGCTGTTTTTT. V and J are TRBV19 and TRBJ2-2, with a possible D match to TRBD1 (6 bases). Per the germline V gene, CDR1 is LNHDA and CDR2 is SQIVND (reference sequence). CDR3 length equals 15 residues. V lost 7 bases and J 1 base, leaving 13 bases between the germline ends.

The chain uses TRBV9 and TRBJ2-7; D is uncertain. Germline V gives CDR1 SGDLS, CDR2 YYNGEE. The germline V and J ends were trimmed by 7 bases and 6 bases, with 14 bases remaining between them. The CDR3 consists of 12 residues. DNA of the CDR3: TGTGCCAGCTCCACGACCTGGGGCGAGCAGTACTTC. It codes for CASSTTWGEQYF. The entire variable domain, with the rest obtained from reference TRBV9 and TRBJ2-7, is as follows: DSGVTQTPKHLITATGQRVTLRCSPRSGDLSVYWYQQSLDQGLQFLIQYYNGEERAKGNILERFSAQQFPDLHSELNLSSLELGDSALYFCASSTTWGEQYFGPGTRLTVT.

There are a few counts of this clone. CDR3 residues: CASSPPTGPESGNTIYF. The CDR3 nucleotides are TGTGCCAGCTCACCACCAACCGGGCCGGAATCTGGAAACACCATATATTTT. The genes are TRBV18 and TRBJ1-3; D is unclear. From germline, CDR1 is KGHSH and CDR2 LQKENI. The CDR3 has 17 residues. The germline V and J ends were trimmed by 0 bases and 1 base, with 13 bases remaining between them.

This chain uses TRBV30 with TRBJ1-5, with TRBD1 matching 7 bases. The CDR3 runs 13 residues. Germline V gene lookup returns CDR1 GTSNPN and CDR2 SVGIG (reference sequence). CDR3 nucleotide sequence: TGTGCTTCGAACAGGGGACCCAATCAGCCCCAGCATTTT. It encodes CASNRGPNQPQHF.

The chain employs TRBV9 and TRBJ1-6; D might be TRBD1 (5 bases). The germline gives CDR1 SGDLS, CDR2 YYNGEE. V lost 1 base and J lost 11, with 7 bases in between. CDR3 size: 12 residues. CDR3 DNA: TGTGCCAGCAGCGTAACAGGCACACCCCTCCACTTT. Amino acid sequence: CASSVTGTPLHF.

J is TRBJ2-5 and V is TRBV19, with a possible D match to TRBD2 (7 bases). V was trimmed by 6 bases and J by 2 bases, leaving 19 bases between them. Germline-derived CDR1 and CDR2 are LNHDA and SQIVND (reference sequence). This CDR3 has 16 residues. CDR3 DNA sequence: TGTGCCAGTAGCCACCGAGGGGGGGACCCACAAGAGACCCAGTACTTC. Residues: CASSHRGGDPQETQYF.

The rearrangement joins TRBV30 to TRBJ1-4; 11 bases line up with TRBD1. The junction had 1 base not matched to a gene; V was cut back by 4 bases and J by 6 bases. The germline V gene encodes CDR1 GTSNPN and CDR2 SVGIG (reference sequence). The CDR3 loop spans 13 amino acids. The CDR3 nucleotides read TGTGCCTGGACGGGACAGGGGGATGAAAAACTGTTTTTT. Protein: CAWTGQGDEKLFF.

The chain joins TRBV19 to TRBJ1-6; TRBD1 agrees at 11 bases. Per the germline V gene, CDR1 is LNHDA and CDR2 is SQIVND (reference sequence). The CDR3 is made up of 15 amino acids. The junction had 6 bases not matched to a gene; V was cut back by 5 bases and J by 9 bases. The CDR3, as DNA: TGTGCCAGTAGTGGGGGACAGGGGGGGTTTTCACCCCTCCACTTT. Its protein is CASSGGQGGFSPLHF.

The V call is TRBV2, the J call TRBJ1-5, with TRBD1 identical over 9 bases. The CDR3 length is 15 residues. With V trimmed by 6 bases and J by 3 bases, 6 bases remained unmatched. CDR1 is SNHLY and CDR2 is FYNNEI in the germline V gene. The CDR3 bases are TGTGCCAGCAGCGATACAGGGGGCTTCAATCAGCCCCAGCATTTT. Its protein is CASSDTGGFNQPQHF.

The chain links TRBV30 to TRBJ2-7, with 7 positions matching TRBD1. Germline CDR1 GTSNPN, CDR2 SVGIG (reference sequence). V was pared by 0 bases and J by 5 bases, with 1 base of the junction left unmatched. The CDR3 is 12 residues long. The CDR3 is CAWSVTGDEQYF. For the CDR3, the DNA is TGTGCCTGGAGTGTTACAGGGGACGAGCAGTACTTC. Variable domain in full (rest from reference TRBV30 and TRBJ2-7): SQTIHQWPATLVQPVGSPLSLECTVEGTSNPNLYWYRQAAGRGLQLLFYSVGIGQISSEVPQNLSASRPQDRQFILSSKKLLLSDSGFYLCAWSVTGDEQYFGPGTRLTVT.

V and J are TRBV9 and TRBJ1-4, with TRBD1 matching over 8 bases. CDR1 is SGDLS, CDR2 YYNGEE, per germline. Trimming took 3 bases from V and 2 from J; bases not matched to a gene: 3. The CDR3 covers 15 residues. The DNA of the CDR3 is TGTGCCAGCAGCGCGTCAGGGGGCACTAATGAAAAACTGTTTTTT. Protein sequence: CASSASGGTNEKLFF.

The CDR3 coding sequence is TGTGCCAGCAGCTTGAGTGGTACGCAGTATTTT. Translation gives CASSLSGTQYF. The chain joins TRBV5-4 to TRBJ2-3; D remains ambiguous. The germline CDR1 and CDR2 sequences are SGHNT and YYREEE (reference sequence). This CDR3 region has 11 residues. V lost 1 base, J lost 8 bases, and 5 bases lay in between. The full variable domain, completed using reference TRBV5-4 and TRBJ2-3, is ETGVTQSPTHLIKTRGQQVTLRCSSQSGHNTVSWYQQALGQGPQFIFQYYREEENGRGNFPPRFSGLQFPNYSSELNVNALELDDSALYLCASSLSGTQYFGPGTRLTVL.

The chain joins TRBV6-5 to TRBJ1-2, with D possibly matching TRBD1 (6 bases). The CDR3 loop spans 13 amino acids. Per germline, CDR1 MNHEY and CDR2 SVGAGI. The germline V and J ends were trimmed by 5 bases and 6 bases, with 13 bases remaining between them. CDR3 amino acids: CASSTDRKDGYTF. The CDR3 coding sequence is TGTGCCAGCAGTACGGACAGAAAGGATGGCTACACCTTC.

A single count supports this clone. This rearrangement joins TRBV21-1 to TRBJ2-7; TRBD2, the table's D call, was not compared with the DNA. TRBV21-1 counts as a pseudogene. The CDR3 spans 18 residues. The CDR3 reads CASTLRSSGGIWTYEQYF. DNA of the CDR3: TGTGCCAGCACCCTAAGATCATCGGGGGGGATTTGGACCTACGAGCAGTACTTC.

The V gene is TRBV4-2, the J gene TRBJ1-6; perhaps TRBD1 as D (5 bases). Germline CDR1 is LGHNA and CDR2 is YNFKEQ. V shed 4 bases and J shed 5 bases, with 21 bases lying between them. This CDR3 has 18 amino acids. The CDR3 DNA is TGTGCCAGCAGCCGTCGGCAGGGAGGTGAGGTAGATAATTCACCCCTCCACTTT. This codes for CASSRRQGGEVDNSPLHF.

The gene calls are TRBV5-1 and TRBJ2-3, with D unresolved. Per germline, CDR1 SGHRS and CDR2 YFSETQ. V lost 0 bases and J 4 bases, leaving 9 bases between the germline ends. CDR3 size: 14 residues. The CDR3: CASSLAHPADTQYF. DNA for the CDR3: TGCGCCAGCAGCTTGGCCCACCCCGCAGATACGCAGTATTTT.

About this clone: Other DNA sequences within the sample encode an identical CDR3. This chain links TRBV6-1 with TRBJ1-6, with D possibly TRBD1 on 5 matching bases. CDR1 is MNHNS, CDR2 SASEGT, per germline. CDR3 length equals 12 residues. Trimming removed 6 bases at V and 10 bases at J, with 10 bases between. As DNA, the CDR3 is TGTGCCAGCAGGGGGGGAAACTCACCCCTCCACTTT. It specifies CASRGGNSPLHF.

The V and J genes are TRBV4-1 and TRBJ2-3, with D tentatively TRBD2 (7 bases). Germline CDR1 is MGHRA and CDR2 is YSYEKL. CDR3 size: 18 residues. V lost 0 bases and J 2 bases, leaving 18 bases between the germline ends. Here the CDR3 reads CASSQERGTGGDTDTQYF. CDR3 bases: TGCGCCAGCAGCCAAGAAAGGGGGACGGGGGGCGACACAGATACGCAGTATTTT.

This chain joins TRBV6-5 and TRBJ2-3; 10 nucleotides agree with TRBD1. The length of the CDR3 is 15 residues. CDR1 MNHEY and CDR2 SVGAGI come from the germline V gene. V was clipped by 6 bases and J by 8 bases; unmatched bases: 11. The CDR3: CASSRTGGARGTQYF. CDR3 bases: TGTGCCAGCAGCCGGACAGGGGGGGCACGCGGTACGCAGTATTTT.